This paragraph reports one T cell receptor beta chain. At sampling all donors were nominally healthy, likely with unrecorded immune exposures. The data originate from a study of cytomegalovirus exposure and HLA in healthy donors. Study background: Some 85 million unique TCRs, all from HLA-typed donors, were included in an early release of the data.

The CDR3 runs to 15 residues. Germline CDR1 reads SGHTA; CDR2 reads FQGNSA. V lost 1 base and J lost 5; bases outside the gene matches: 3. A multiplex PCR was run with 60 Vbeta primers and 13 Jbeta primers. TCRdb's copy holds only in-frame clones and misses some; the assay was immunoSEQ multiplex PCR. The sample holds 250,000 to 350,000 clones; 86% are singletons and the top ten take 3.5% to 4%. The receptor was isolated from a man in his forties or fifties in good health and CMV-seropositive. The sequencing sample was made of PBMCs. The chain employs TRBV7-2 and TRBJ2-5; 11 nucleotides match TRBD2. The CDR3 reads CASSLGLAGRETQYF. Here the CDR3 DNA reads TGTGCCAGCAGCTTAGGACTAGCGGGACGGGAGACCCAGTACTTC.